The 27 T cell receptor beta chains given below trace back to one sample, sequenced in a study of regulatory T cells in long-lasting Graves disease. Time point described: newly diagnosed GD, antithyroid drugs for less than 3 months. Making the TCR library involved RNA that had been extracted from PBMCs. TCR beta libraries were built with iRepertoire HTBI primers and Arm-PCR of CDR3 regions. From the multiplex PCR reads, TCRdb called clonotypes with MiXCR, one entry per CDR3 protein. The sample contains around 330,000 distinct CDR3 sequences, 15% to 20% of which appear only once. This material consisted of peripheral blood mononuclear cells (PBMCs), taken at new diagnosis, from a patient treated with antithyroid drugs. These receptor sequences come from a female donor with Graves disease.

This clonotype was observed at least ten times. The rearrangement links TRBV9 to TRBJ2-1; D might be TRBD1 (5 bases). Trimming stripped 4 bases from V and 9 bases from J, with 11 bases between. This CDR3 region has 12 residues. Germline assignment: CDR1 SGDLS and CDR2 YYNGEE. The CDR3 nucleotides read TGTGCCAGCAGCCCACGTCAGGGTGAGCAGTTCTTC. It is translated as CASSPRQGEQFF.

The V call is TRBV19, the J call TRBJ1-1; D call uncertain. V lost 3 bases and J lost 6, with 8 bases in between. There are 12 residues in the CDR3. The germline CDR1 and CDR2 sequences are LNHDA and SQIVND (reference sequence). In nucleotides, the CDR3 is TGTGCCAGTAGTATCCTGGGGTCTGAAGCTTTCTTT. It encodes CASSILGSEAFF.

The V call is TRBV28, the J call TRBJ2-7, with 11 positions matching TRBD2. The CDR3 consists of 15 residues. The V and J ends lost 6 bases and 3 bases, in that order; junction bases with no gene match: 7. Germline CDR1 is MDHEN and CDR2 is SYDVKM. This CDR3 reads CASSPPGTSGYEQYF. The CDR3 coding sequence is TGTGCCAGCAGCCCTCCCGGGACTAGCGGCTACGAGCAGTACTTC. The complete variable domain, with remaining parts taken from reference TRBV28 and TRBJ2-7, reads DVKVTQSSRYLVKRTGEKVFLECVQDMDHENMFWYRQDPGLGLRLIYFSYDVKMKEKGDIPEGYSVSREKKERFSLILESASTNQTSMYLCASSPPGTSGYEQYFGPGTRLTVT.

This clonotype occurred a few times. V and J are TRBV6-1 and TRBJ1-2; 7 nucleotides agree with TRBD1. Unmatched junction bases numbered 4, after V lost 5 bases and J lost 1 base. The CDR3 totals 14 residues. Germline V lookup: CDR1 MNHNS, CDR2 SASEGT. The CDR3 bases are TGTGCCAGCAGTCTTCAGGGGGATAACTATGGCTACACCTTC. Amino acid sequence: CASSLQGDNYGYTF.

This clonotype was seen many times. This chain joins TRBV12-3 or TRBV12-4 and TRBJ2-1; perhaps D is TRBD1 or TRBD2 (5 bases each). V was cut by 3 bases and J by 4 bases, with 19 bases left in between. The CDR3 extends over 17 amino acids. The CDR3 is CASSLGDTGGAYNEQFF. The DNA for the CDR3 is TGTGCCAGCAGTTTGGGGGATACAGGAGGAGCATACAATGAGCAGTTCTTC.

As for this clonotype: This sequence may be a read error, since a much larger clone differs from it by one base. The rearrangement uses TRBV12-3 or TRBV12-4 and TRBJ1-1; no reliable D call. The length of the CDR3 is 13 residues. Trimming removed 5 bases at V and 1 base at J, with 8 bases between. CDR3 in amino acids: CASSPAPNTEAFF. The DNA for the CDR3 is TGTGCCAGCAGTCCCGCACCGAACACTGAAGCTTTCTTT.

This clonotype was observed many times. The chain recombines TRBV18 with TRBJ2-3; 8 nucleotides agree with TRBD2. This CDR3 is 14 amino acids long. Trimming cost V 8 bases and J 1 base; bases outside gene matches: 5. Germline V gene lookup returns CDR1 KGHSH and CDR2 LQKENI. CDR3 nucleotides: TGTGCCAGCCGGAGCGGGGGACGCACAGATACGCAGTATTTT. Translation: CASRSGGRTDTQYF.

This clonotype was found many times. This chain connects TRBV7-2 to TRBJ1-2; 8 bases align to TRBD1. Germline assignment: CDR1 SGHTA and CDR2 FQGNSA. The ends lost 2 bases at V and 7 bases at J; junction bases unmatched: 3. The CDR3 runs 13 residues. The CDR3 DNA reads TGTGCCAGCAGCTTAAGGACAGGGCCTGGCTACACCTTC. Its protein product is CASSLRTGPGYTF.

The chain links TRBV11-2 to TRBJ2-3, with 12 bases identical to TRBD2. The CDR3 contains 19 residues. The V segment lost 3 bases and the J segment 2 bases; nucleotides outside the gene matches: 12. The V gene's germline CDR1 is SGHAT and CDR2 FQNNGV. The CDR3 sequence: CASSLRPPGLAGPTDTQYF. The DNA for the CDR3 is TGTGCCAGCAGCTTGCGACCCCCTGGACTAGCGGGACCCACAGATACGCAGTATTTT. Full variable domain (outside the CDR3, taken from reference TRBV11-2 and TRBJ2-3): EAGVAQSPRYKIIEKRQSVAFWCNPISGHATLYWYQQILGQGPKLLIQFQNNGVVDDSQLPKDRFSAERLKGVDSTLKIQPAKLEDSAVYLCASSLRPPGLAGPTDTQYFGPGTRLTVL.

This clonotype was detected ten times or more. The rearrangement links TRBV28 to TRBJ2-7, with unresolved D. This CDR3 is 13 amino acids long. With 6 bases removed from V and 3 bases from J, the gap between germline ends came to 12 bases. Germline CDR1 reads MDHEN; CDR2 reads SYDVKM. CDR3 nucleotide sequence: TGTGCCAGCAGGGATTTCAGCGTCTACGAGCAGTACTTC. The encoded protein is CASRDFSVYEQYF.

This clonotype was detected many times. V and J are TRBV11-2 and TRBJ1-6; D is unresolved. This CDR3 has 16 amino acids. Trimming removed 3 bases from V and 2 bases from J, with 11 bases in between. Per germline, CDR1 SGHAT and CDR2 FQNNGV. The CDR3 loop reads CASSFSLVAYNSPLHF. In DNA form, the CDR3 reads TGTGCCAGCAGCTTCTCCCTAGTGGCCTATAATTCACCCCTCCACTTT.

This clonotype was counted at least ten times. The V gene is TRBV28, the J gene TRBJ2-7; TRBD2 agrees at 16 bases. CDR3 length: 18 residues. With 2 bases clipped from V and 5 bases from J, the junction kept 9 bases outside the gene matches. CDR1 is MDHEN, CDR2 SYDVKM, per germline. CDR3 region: CASSLGPGLAGGPHEQYF. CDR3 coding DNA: TGTGCCAGCAGTTTAGGTCCGGGACTAGCGGGAGGGCCCCACGAGCAGTACTTC.

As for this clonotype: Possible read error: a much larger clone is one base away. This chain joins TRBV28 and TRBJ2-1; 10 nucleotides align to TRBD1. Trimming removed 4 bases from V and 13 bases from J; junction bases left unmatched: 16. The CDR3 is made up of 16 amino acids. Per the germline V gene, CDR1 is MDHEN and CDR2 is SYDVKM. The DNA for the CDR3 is TGTGCCAGCAGTTCCCCCTCGGGACAGGGGAGAGAGACCCAGTTCTTC. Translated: CASSSPSGQGRETQFF.

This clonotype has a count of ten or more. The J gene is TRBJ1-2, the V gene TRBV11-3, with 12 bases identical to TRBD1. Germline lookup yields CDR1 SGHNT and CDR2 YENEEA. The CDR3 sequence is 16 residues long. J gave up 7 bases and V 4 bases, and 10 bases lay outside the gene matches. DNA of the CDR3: TGTGCCAGCAGCTCAAGCCCGGGACAGGGGGCTTCTGGCTACACCTTC. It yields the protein CASSSSPGQGASGYTF.

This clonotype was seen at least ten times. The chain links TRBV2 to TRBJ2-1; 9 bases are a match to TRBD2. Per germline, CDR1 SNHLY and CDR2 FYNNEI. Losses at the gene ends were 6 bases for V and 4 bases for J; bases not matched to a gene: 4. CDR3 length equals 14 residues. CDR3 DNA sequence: TGTGCCAGCAGGCTAGCGGGATCGTACAATGAGCAGTTCTTC. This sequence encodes CASRLAGSYNEQFF.

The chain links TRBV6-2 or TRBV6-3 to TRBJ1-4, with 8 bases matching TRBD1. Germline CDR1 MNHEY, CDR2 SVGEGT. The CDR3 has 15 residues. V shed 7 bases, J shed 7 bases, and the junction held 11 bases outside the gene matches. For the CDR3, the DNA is TGTGCCAGCACCCTGAAGGTACAGGGGGGTGAAAAACTGTTTTTT. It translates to CASTLKVQGGEKLFF.

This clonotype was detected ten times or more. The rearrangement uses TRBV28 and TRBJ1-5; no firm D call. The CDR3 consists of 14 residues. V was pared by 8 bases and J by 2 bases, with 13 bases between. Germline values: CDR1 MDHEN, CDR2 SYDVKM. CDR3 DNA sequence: TGTGCCAGCTCTAGGGCCCACCGCAATCAGCCCCAGCATTTT. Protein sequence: CASSRAHRNQPQHF.

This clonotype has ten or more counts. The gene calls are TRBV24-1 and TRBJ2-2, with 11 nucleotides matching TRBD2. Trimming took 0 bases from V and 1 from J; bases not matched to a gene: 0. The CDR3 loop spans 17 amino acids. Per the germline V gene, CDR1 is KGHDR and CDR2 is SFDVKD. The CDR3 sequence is CATSDLGTSGNTGELFF. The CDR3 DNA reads TGTGCCACCAGTGATTTGGGGACTAGCGGGAACACCGGGGAGCTGTTTTTT.

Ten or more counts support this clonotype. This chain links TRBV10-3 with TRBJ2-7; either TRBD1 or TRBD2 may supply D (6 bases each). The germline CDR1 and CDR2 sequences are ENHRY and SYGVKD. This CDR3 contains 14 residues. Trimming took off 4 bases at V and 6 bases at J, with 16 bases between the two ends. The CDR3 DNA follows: TGTGCCATCAGTGGGAGCAGTGGGGGGCGCGAGCAGTACTTC. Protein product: CAISGSSGGREQYF.

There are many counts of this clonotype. In DNA, the CDR3 is TGTGCCAGCAGTGAGCGGACAGGGCTTAACACTGAAGCTTTCTTT. Amino acid sequence: CASSERTGLNTEAFF. The chain recombines TRBV2 with TRBJ1-1; 8 nucleotides match TRBD1. Trimming took 3 bases from V and 2 from J; bases not matched to a gene: 5. CDR1 and CDR2 (germline): SNHLY, FYNNEI. The CDR3 totals 15 residues.

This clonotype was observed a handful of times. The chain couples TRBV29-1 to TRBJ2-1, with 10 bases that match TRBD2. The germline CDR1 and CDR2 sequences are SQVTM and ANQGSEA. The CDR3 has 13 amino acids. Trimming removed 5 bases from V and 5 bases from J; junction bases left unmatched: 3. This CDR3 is CSVKGLANNEQFF. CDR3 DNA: TGCAGCGTTAAGGGACTAGCGAACAATGAGCAGTTCTTC.

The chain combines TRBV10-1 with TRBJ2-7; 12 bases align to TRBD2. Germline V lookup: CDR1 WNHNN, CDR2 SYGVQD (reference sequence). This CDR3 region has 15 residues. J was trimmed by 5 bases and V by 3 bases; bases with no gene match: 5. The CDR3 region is CASSENLAGGNEQYF. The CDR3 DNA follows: TGCGCCAGCAGTGAAAATCTAGCGGGGGGGAACGAGCAGTACTTC.

The CDR3 bases are TGTGCCAGCAGCTTGACTAGCGGGGATTATACCTACGAGCAGTACTTC. It encodes CASSLTSGDYTYEQYF. The V and J genes are TRBV11-3 and TRBJ2-7; 11 bases match TRBD2. From germline, CDR1 is SGHNT and CDR2 YENEEA. The CDR3 sequence is 16 residues long. V lost 3 bases to trimming and J lost 2 bases; unmatched junction nucleotides: 6.

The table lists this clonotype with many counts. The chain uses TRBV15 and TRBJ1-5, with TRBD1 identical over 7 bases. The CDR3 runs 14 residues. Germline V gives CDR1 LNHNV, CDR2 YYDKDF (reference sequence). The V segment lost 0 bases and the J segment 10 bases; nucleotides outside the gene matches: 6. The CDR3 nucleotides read TGTGCCACCAGCAGAGATGAGGGGGCCCGTCCCCAGCATTTT. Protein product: CATSRDEGARPQHF.

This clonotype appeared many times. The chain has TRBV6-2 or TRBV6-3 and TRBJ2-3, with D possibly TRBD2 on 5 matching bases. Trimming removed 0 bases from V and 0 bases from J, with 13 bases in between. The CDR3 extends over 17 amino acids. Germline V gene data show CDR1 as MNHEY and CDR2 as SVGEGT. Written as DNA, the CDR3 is TGTGCCAGCAGTTACTCGAAAGGAGGAACTAGCACAGATACGCAGTATTTT. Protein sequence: CASSYSKGGTSTDTQYF.

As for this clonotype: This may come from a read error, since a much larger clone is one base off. CDR3 DNA sequence: TGTGCCAGCAGCCTCCGATGGGACACCGGGGAGCTGTCTTTT. Its protein product is CASSLRWDTGELSF. V is TRBV9 and J is TRBJ2-2; possible D gene TRBD1, 6 bases. Germline assignment: CDR1 SGDLS and CDR2 YYNGEE. The CDR3 runs to 14 residues.

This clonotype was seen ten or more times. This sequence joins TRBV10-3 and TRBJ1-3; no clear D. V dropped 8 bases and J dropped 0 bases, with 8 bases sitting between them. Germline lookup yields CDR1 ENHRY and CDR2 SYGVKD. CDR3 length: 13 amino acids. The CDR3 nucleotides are TGTGCCATCGGTCCGAACTCTGGAAACACCATATATTTT. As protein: CAIGPNSGNTIYF.